These 17 T cell receptor beta chains were all obtained from the same sample, sequenced in a study of T-cell memory formation after mild COVID-19. TCRdb re-derived calls from the 5' RACE reads in MiXCR, one entry per CDR3 protein. The data contain around 90,000 distinct CDR3 sequences, approximately 15% of them singletons. Source material: PBMCs or a T cell subset sorted from them (not recorded which). These receptors all come from a man aged 18 to 29 who had mild COVID-19 (a few samples of this study predate the infection). Cell type and time point are not known.

V gene TRBV7-6 combines with J gene TRBJ2-5; the D is unclear. V dropped 0 bases and J dropped 5 bases, with 10 bases sitting between them. Per germline, CDR1 SGHVS and CDR2 FNYEAQ. This CDR3 comprises 14 residues. The CDR3, as DNA: TGTGCCAGCAGCTTAGCGGGCCTGGGGGAGACCCAGTACTTC. Its protein is CASSLAGLGETQYF.

Many counts were recorded for this clonotype. This chain joins TRBV28 and TRBJ1-2, with D perhaps matching TRBD1 (6 bases). In germline, CDR1 is MDHEN, CDR2 SYDVKM. The ends were cut back, 7 bases at V and 8 bases at J, with 26 bases in the middle. This CDR3 is built from 16 residues. The CDR3 coding sequence is TGTGCCAGCACGCCTCGGGACAATGGGGCCCTTCTGGGCTACACCTTC. Amino acids: CASTPRDNGALLGYTF.

In its sample, this clonotype was seen a few times. The chain employs TRBV7-2 and TRBJ2-7, with D unclear. CDR1 is SGHTA and CDR2 is FQGNSA in the germline V gene. The CDR3 loop spans 13 amino acids. The V end was cut by 1 base, the J end by 2 bases, with 6 bases between. The CDR3 nucleotides read TGTGCCAGCAGCTTAGAGGGCCCCTACGAGCAGTACTTC. Encoded protein: CASSLEGPYEQYF.

The CDR3 DNA reads TGTGCCAGCACTCCCACCCCCGGGACAGGGTCTACGGAGCAGTTCTTC. It codes for CASTPTPGTGSTEQFF. The rearrangement uses TRBV6-5 and TRBJ2-1; 9 bases are a match to TRBD1. Per germline, CDR1 MNHEY and CDR2 SVGAGI. The CDR3 is 16 residues long. J lost 10 bases, V lost 7 bases, and 17 bases had no gene match.

This clonotype was found a few times. J is TRBJ2-6 and V is TRBV9; possibly TRBD1 or TRBD2 for D (5 bases each). Trimming left V 0 bases short and J 2 bases short, with 9 bases between. The CDR3 is made up of 16 amino acids. Germline lookup yields CDR1 SGDLS and CDR2 YYNGEE. CDR3 nucleotides: TGTGCCAGCAGCGTAGTCCGAGGGGCTGGGGCCAACGTCCTGACTTTC. Translation gives CASSVVRGAGANVLTF.

This clonotype was counted between two and nine times. The V and J genes are TRBV19 and TRBJ1-5; no clear D gene. Trimming took 2 bases from V and 6 from J, leaving 8 bases between them. CDR1 LNHDA and CDR2 SQIVND come from the germline V gene (reference sequence). The CDR3 has 13 residues. The CDR3 DNA reads as TGTGCCAGTAGTATATCAGTTGGTCAGCCCCAGCATTTT. Amino acids: CASSISVGQPQHF.

The CDR3 is CASSPTGSWTEQYV. The CDR3 nucleotides read TGTGCCAGCTCGCCGACGGGCAGTTGGACCGAGCAGTACGTC. V and J are TRBV18 and TRBJ2-7; D gene ambiguous. The CDR3 is 14 amino acids. Germline CDR1 is KGHSH and CDR2 is LQKENI. Trimming took 6 bases from V and 6 from J, leaving 18 bases between them.

This clonotype was detected a few times. The chain links TRBV6-5 to TRBJ1-2; TRBD1 is a possible D gene (5 bases). The CDR3 covers 13 residues. The V gene's germline CDR1 is MNHEY and CDR2 SVGAGI. The ends were cut back, 2 bases at V and 7 bases at J, with 11 bases in the middle. DNA for the CDR3: TGTGCCAGCAGTTACGGCAGCGGGGCTGGCTACACCTTC. It encodes CASSYGSGAGYTF.

The chain carries TRBV4-1 and TRBJ2-1; maybe TRBD2 (6 bases). CDR3 length: 14 amino acids. With 0 bases removed from V and 4 bases from J, the gap between germline ends came to 7 bases. Germline V gene data show CDR1 as MGHRA and CDR2 as YSYEKL. CDR3 amino acids: CASSQDGGYNEQFF. The CDR3 DNA reads as TGCGCCAGCAGCCAAGATGGAGGGTACAATGAGCAGTTCTTC.

The chain links TRBV27 to TRBJ2-1; D not resolved. The CDR3 is 14 amino acids. V lost 0 bases to trimming and J lost 2 bases, with 5 bases between them. The V gene's germline CDR1 is MNHEY and CDR2 SMNVEV (reference sequence). The CDR3 here is CASSLSGPYNEQFF. The CDR3 nucleotides read TGTGCCAGCAGTTTATCAGGGCCCTACAATGAGCAGTTCTTC.

This clonotype was seen a few times. The chain is built from TRBV4-2 and TRBJ2-7; a possible D gene is TRBD1 (6 bases). CDR3 size: 14 residues. Trimming took 4 bases from V and 5 from J, leaving 15 bases between them. From germline, CDR1 is LGHNA and CDR2 YNFKEQ. The CDR3 loop is CASSRSGTPHEQYF. The CDR3 DNA reads as TGTGCCAGCAGCCGCTCCGGGACACCCCACGAGCAGTACTTC.

This chain connects TRBV7-2 to TRBJ2-3, with 8 nucleotides matching TRBD2. Germline V lookup: CDR1 SGHTA, CDR2 FQGNSA. Trimming at V came to 3 bases and at J to 0 bases, leaving 5 bases not matched to a gene. CDR3 length: 16 amino acids. The CDR3 nucleotides read TGTGCCAGCAGCTTCGGCCGGGGGGGAAGCACAGATACGCAGTATTTT. It encodes CASSFGRGGSTDTQYF.

This chain connects TRBV19 to TRBJ2-1; D might be TRBD1 (5 bases). The CDR3 has 15 amino acids. CDR1 and CDR2 from the germline V gene are LNHDA and SQIVND (reference sequence). V shed 3 bases and J shed 4 bases, with 13 bases lying between them. The CDR3 sequence is CASSMVYRSYNEQFF. The CDR3 DNA is TGTGCCAGTAGTATGGTGTACAGGAGTTACAATGAGCAGTTCTTC. The full variable domain, its missing parts supplied by reference TRBV19 and TRBJ2-1, is DGGITQSPKYLFRKEGQNVTLSCEQNLNHDAMYWYRQDPGQGLRLIYYSQIVNDFQKGDIAEGYSVSREKKESFPLTVTSAQKNPTAFYLCASSMVYRSYNEQFFGPGTRLTVL.

V is TRBV10-3 and J is TRBJ2-7; TRBD1 aligns across 7 bases. There are 13 residues in the CDR3. The V and J ends lost 2 bases and 5 bases, in that order; junction bases with no gene match: 3. The germline CDR1 and CDR2 sequences are ENHRY and SYGVKD. CDR3 sequence: CAISENRGHEQYV. CDR3 nucleotides: TGTGCCATCAGTGAGAACAGGGGCCACGAGCAGTACGTC.

This clonotype was seen only a few times. The chain carries TRBV29-1 and TRBJ2-1; possible D gene TRBD1, 6 bases. The V gene's germline CDR1 is SQVTM and CDR2 ANQGSEA. Trimming pared 6 bases from V and 15 bases from J, leaving 15 bases between. This CDR3 has 10 residues. The CDR3 here is CSVNQGKGFF. For the CDR3, the DNA is TGCAGCGTCAACCAGGGGAAGGGGTTCTTC.

The V and J genes are TRBV4-1 and TRBJ1-1; D unclear. The CDR3 contains 12 residues. V lost 5 bases and J lost 7, with 11 bases in between. Per germline, CDR1 MGHRA and CDR2 YSYEKL. CDR3 sequence (DNA): TGCGCCAGCAGCTCTACCGGGGTTGAAGCTTTCTTT. Translation gives CASSSTGVEAFF.

This clonotype was counted only a few times. CDR3 sequence reads: CASSWTSEDPYQETQYF. The CDR3 bases are TGCGCCAGCAGCTGGACTAGCGAAGACCCGTACCAAGAGACCCAGTACTTC. The genes are TRBV5-1 and TRBJ2-5; 9 nucleotides align to TRBD2. Looked up from germline, CDR1 is SGHRS and CDR2 is YFSETQ. The CDR3 consists of 17 residues. Trimming took 3 bases from V and 0 from J; bases not matched to a gene: 9. Drawing the rest from reference TRBV5-1 and TRBJ2-5, the complete variable domain is KAGVTQTPRYLIKTRGQQVTLSCSPISGHRSVSWYQQTPGQGLQFLFEYFSETQRNKGNFPGRFSGRQFSNSRSEMNVSTLELGDSALYLCASSWTSEDPYQETQYFGPGTRLLVL.